Below, one T cell receptor beta chain is given with its context. The sample originates from a study of PD-L1 blockade in urothelial cancer. Across the study: Males with urothelial cancer arising in the bladder constituted most of the 29 patients.

Time point indicated: pretreatment peripheral blood. Some clones are missing from TCRdb's copy, which holds only in-frame ones; the method was immunoSEQ multiplex PCR. Of 70,000 or so clones listed, about 90% are singletons. This clonotype originated in a man in his 70s with urothelial cancer. The sequencing used PBMCs, collected around atezolizumab (anti-PD-L1) treatment.

The CDR3, as DNA: TGCGCCAGCAGTGAGTCGCAACGCCCCAGAGGGAATGAGCAGTTCTTC. It is translated as CASSESQRPRGNEQFF. The chain carries TRBV10-1 and TRBJ2-1, with D perhaps matching TRBD2 (5 bases). The germline V gene has CDR1 WNHNN and CDR2 SYGVQD (reference sequence). The CDR3 loop spans 16 amino acids. V was shortened by 0 bases and J by 7 bases, with 16 bases between the two germline ends.